This TCR beta chain was sequenced for a study of cytomegalovirus exposure and HLA in healthy donors. Trimming took 4 bases from V and 0 from J, leaving 14 bases between them. The CDR3 contains 16 residues. Germline V gene lookup returns CDR1 SGHTS and CDR2 YDEGEE. The PCR ran on 60 Vbeta and 13 Jbeta primers. The table came from immunoSEQ multiplex PCR; TCRdb's copy has only in-frame clones and leaves some out. The sample includes 35,000 to 45,000 clones, roughly 76% of them seen just once. The source material was PBMCs. The clonotype was recovered from a woman in her thirties or forties in good health and CMV-seronegative. This rearrangement joins TRBV5-8 to TRBJ1-5; D is perhaps TRBD1 (6 bases). The CDR3 nucleotides are TGTGCCAGCAGCACCGGGACACTCTATAGCAATCAGCCCCAGCATTTT. Amino acid sequence: CASSTGTLYSNQPQHF.